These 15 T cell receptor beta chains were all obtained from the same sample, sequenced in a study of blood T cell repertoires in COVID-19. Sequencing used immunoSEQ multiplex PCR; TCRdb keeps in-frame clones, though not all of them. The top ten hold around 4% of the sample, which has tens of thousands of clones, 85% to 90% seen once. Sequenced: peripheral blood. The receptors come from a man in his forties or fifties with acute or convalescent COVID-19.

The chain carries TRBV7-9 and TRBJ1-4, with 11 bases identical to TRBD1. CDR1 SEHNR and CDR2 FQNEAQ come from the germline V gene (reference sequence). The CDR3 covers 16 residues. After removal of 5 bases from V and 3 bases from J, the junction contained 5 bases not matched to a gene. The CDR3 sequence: CASSGGQGAANEKLFF. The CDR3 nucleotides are TGTGCCAGCAGCGGAGGACAGGGGGCGGCTAATGAAAAACTGTTTTTT.

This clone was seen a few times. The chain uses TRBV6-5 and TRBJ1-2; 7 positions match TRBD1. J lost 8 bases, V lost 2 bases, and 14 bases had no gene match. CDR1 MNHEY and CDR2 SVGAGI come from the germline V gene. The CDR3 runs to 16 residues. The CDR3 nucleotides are TGTGCCAGCAGTTACCAGGGGGACAGACCCGCGGAGGGCTACACCTTC. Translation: CASSYQGDRPAEGYTF.

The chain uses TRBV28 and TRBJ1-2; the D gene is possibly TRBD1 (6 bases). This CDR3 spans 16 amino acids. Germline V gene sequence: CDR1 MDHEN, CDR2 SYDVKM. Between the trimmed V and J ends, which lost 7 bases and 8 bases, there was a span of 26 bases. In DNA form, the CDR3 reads TGTGCCAGCACCACTTTCGGGAGTGCGGGGGCTGCAGGCTACACCTTC. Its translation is CASTTFGSAGAAGYTF.

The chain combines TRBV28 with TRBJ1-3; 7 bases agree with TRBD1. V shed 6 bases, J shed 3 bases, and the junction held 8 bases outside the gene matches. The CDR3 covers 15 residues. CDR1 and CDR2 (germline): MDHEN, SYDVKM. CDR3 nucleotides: TGTGCCAGCAGCTCTACCGGGACAGATGGAAACACCATATATTTT. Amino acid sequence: CASSSTGTDGNTIYF.

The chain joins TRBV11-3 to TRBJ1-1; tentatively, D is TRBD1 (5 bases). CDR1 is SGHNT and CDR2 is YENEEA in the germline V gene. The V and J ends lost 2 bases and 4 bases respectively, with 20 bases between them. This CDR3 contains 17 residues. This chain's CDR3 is CASSLSILGQRGTEAFF. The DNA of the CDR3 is TGTGCCAGCAGCTTATCGATTTTGGGCCAAAGGGGCACTGAAGCTTTCTTT.

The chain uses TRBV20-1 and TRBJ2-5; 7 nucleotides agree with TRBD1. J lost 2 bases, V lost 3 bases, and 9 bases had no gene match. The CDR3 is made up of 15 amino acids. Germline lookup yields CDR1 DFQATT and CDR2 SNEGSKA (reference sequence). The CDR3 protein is CSASQTGDRQETQYF. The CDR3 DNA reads TGCAGTGCTAGTCAAACAGGGGATCGACAAGAGACCCAGTACTTC.

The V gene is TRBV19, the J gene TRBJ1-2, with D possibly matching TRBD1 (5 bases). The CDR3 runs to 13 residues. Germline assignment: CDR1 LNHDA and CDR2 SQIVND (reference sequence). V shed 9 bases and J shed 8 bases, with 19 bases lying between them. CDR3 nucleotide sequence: TGTGCCAGCCGCGCCAGCGGGACGAGAGGCTACACCTTC. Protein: CASRASGTRGYTF.

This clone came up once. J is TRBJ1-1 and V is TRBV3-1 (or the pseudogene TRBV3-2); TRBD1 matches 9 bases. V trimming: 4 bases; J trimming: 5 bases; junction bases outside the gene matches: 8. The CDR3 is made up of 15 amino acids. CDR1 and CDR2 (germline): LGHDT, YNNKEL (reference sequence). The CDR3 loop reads CASSLTGGVRTEAFF. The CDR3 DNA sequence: TGTGCCAGCAGCCTAACAGGGGGCGTACGGACTGAAGCTTTCTTT.

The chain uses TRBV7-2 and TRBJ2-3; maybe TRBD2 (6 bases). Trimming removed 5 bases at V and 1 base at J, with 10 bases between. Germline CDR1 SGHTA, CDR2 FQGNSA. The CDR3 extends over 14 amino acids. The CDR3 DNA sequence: TGTGCCAGCAGCCGCCCGGGGGGCACAGATACGCAGTATTTT. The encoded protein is CASSRPGGTDTQYF.

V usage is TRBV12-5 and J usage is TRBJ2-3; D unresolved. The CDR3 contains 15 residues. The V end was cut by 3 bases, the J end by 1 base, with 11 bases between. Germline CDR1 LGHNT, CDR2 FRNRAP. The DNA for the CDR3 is TGTGCTAGTGGTTTCTTTGGGCCGGGCACAGATACGCAGTATTTT. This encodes CASGFFGPGTDTQYF.

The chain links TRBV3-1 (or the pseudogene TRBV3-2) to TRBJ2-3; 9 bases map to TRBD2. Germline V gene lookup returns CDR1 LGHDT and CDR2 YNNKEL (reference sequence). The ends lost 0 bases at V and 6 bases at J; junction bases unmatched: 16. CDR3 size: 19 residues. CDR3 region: CASSQDSAVLGAGGDTQYF. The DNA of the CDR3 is TGTGCCAGCAGCCAAGATTCGGCCGTACTAGGCGCGGGGGGGGATACGCAGTATTTT.

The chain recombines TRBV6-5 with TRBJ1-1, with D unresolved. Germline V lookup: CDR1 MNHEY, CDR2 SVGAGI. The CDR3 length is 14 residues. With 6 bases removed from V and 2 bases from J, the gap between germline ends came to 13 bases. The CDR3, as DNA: TGTGCCAGCAGCGTCTCGAGTCCAAACACTGAAGCTTTCTTT. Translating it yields CASSVSSPNTEAFF.

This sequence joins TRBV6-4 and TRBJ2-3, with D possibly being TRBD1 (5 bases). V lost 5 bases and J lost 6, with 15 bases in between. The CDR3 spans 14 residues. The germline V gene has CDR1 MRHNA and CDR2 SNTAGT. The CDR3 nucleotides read TGTGCCAGCAGTACAGGTTTCCCACAGGATACGCAGTATTTT. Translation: CASSTGFPQDTQYF.

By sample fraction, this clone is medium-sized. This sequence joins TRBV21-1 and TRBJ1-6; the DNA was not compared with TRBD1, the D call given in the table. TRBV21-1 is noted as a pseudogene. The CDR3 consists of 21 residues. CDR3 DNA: TGTGCCAGCAGCAAAGCATTAAGATCCCGACAGCCTCAAAGGCGGAATTCACCCCTCCACTTT. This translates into CASSKALRSRQPQRRNSPLHF.

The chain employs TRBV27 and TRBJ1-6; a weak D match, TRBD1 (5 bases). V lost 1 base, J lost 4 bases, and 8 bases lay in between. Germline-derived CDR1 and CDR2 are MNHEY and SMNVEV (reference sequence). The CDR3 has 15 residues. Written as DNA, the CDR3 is TGTGCCAGCAGTTTATGGGGGGGTTATAATTCACCCCTCCACTTT. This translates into CASSLWGGYNSPLHF.